This T cell receptor (beta chain) emerged from a study of metastatic and nonmetastatic thyroid tumors. In the study overall: Repertoires from blood and tumor or nodule tissue of malignant and benign thyroid patients were compared. General study results and limits: A significant increase in TCR beta diversity was reportedly seen in malignant thyroid tumors relative to benign nodules, in blood and tumor.

This clone was seen many times. Its antigen is not known. None of the patients had undergone any treatment ahead of thyroid surgery. Per the study methods: Researchers built a distant-metastasis classifier for papillary thyroid cancer that drew on CDR3 differences across clinicopathological groups. MiXCR re-clonotyped the PCR reads for TCRdb. TCRdb, not the authors, supplied the V and J calls. The repertoire holds roughly 45,000 clones, 3% to 3.5% seen once, with more than 8.5% in the top ten. Trimming shortened V by 3 bases and J by 5 bases, and 14 bases separated the two germline ends. This CDR3 has 15 residues. Germline CDR1 and CDR2: MNHEY and SMNVEV (reference sequence).

The rearrangement joins TRBV27 to TRBJ2-1; possible D gene TRBD1, 6 bases. The clonotype originates from a female donor with papillary thyroid cancer or a benign thyroid nodule (not recorded which). Some clones in this sample may be carry-over from other donors' samples. Specimen: blood. The CDR3 spells CASSLDQGGNNEQFF. The CDR3 DNA reads as TGTGCCAGCAGTTTGGATCAAGGGGGAAACAATGAGCAGTTCTTC.